Listed here is a single T cell receptor beta chain. No antigen is known for it. This sample is part of a study of monozygotic twins with inflammatory bowel disease. The study, taken as a whole, reports: Distinction of different T cell subtypes was not possible.

Each of the TCR libraries took roughly 4,000 ng of total RNA. Eight cDNA synthesis reactions were run for every sample. TCRdb reanalyzed the 5' RACE reads, giving one entry per CDR3 protein sequence and no DNA. Its table lists approximately 160,000 distinct CDR3 sequences. This CDR3 region has 18 residues. CDR1 DFQATT and CDR2 SNEGSKA come from the germline V gene (reference sequence). This receptor was obtained from a human donor with ulcerative colitis or Crohn's disease, or a healthy co-twin of an affected twin (not recorded which). The V and J genes are TRBV20-1 and TRBJ2-1; TCRdb names TRBD2, which stays unverified in the absence of DNA. Input material: blood. CDR3 in amino acids: CSAYKGLAGPSNNNEQFF.